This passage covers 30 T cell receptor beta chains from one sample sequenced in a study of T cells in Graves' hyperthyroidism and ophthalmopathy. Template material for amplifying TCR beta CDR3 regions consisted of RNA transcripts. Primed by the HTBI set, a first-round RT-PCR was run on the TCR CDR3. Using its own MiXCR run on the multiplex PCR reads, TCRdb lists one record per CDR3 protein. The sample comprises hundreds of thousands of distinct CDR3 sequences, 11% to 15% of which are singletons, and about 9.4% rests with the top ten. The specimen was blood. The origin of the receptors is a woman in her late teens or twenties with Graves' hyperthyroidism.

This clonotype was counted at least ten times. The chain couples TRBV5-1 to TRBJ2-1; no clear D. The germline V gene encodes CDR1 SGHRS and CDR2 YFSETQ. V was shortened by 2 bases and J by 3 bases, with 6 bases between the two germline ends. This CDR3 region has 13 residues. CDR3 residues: CASSFTGYNEQFF. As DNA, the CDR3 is TGCGCCAGCAGCTTTACGGGCTACAATGAGCAGTTCTTC.

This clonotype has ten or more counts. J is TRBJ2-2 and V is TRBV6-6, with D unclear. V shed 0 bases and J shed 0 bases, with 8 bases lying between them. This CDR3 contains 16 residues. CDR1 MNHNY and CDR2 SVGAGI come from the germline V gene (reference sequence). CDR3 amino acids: CASSYSIGTNTGELFF. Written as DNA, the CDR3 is TGTGCCAGCAGTTACTCGATCGGCACGAACACCGGGGAGCTGTTTTTT.

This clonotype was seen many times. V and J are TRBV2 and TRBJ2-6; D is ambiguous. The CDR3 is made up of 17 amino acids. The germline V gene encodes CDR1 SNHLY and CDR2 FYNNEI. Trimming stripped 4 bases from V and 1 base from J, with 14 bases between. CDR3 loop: CASSGSAVVSGANVLTF. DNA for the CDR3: TGTGCCAGCAGTGGGTCAGCAGTTGTTTCTGGGGCCAACGTCCTGACTTTC.

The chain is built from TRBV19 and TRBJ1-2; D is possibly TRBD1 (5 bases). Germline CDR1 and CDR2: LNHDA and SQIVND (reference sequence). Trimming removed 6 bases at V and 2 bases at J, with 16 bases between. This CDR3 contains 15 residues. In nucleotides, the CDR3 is TGTGCCAGTAGCGAGACAGCTTCCTTCAACTATGGCTACACCTTC. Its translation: CASSETASFNYGYTF.

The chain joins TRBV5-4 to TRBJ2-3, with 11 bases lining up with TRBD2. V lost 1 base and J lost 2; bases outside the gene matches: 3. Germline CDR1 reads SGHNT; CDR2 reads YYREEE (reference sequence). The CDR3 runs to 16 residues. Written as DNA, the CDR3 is TGTGCCAGCAGCTTGCCGGGACTAGCGGACACAGATACGCAGTATTTT. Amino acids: CASSLPGLADTDTQYF.

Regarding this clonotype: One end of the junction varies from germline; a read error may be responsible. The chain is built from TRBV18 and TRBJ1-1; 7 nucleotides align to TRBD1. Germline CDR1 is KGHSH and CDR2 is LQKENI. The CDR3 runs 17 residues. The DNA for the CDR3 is TGTGTCAGCTCACCACCCGGGACAGAGAACATGAACACTGAAGCTTTCTTT. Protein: CVSSPPGTENMNTEAFF.

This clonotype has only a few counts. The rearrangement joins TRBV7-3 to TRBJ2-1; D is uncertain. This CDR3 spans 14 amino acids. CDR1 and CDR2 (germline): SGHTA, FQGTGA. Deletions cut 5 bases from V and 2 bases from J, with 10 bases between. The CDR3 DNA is TGTGCCAGCAGCCCCGACGGCGCCTACAATGAGCAGTTCTTC. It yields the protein CASSPDGAYNEQFF.

The DNA for the CDR3 is TGTGCCAGCATGGGACAGGGGTACACTGAAGCTTTCTTT. This encodes CASMGQGYTEAFF. The chain combines TRBV6-7 with TRBJ1-1, with TRBD1 matching 10 bases. TRBV6-7 is an ORF; its function is uncertain. With 7 bases clipped from V and 3 bases from J, the junction kept 2 bases outside the gene matches. The CDR3 sequence is 13 residues long.

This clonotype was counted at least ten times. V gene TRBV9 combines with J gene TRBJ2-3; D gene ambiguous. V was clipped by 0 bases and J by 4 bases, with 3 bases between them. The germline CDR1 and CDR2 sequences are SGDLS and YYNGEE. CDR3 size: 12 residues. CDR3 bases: TGTGCCAGCAGCGTAGGAGCAGATACGCAGTATTTT. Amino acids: CASSVGADTQYF.

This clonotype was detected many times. The CDR3 loop is CASSKTVGETQYF. The CDR3 region has the DNA TGCGCCAGCAGCAAGACTGTGGGGGAGACCCAGTACTTC. J is TRBJ2-5 and V is TRBV5-1; D uncertain. Trimming removed 4 bases from V and 5 bases from J, with 12 bases in between. From germline, CDR1 is SGHRS and CDR2 YFSETQ. This CDR3 has 13 residues.

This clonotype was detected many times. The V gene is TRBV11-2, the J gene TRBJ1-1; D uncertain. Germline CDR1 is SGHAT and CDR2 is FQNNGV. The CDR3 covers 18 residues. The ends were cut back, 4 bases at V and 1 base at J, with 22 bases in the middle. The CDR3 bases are TGTGCCAGCAGCTCCCTCGAGTTTTCGGGATGGGCGAACACTGAAGCTTTCTTT. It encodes CASSSLEFSGWANTEAFF.

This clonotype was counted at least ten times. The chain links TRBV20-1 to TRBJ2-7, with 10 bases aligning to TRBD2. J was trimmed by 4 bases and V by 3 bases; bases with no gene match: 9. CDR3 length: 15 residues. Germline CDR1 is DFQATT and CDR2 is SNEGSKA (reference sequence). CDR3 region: CSARVLAGDVYEQYF. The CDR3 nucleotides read TGCAGTGCTAGGGTGCTAGCGGGAGATGTATACGAGCAGTACTTC.

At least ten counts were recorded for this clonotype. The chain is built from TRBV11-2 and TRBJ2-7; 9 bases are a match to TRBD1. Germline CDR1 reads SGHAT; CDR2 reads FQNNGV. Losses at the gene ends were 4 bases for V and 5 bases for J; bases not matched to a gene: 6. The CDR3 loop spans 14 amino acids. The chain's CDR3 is CASSSPGQGNEQYF. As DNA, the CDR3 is TGTGCCAGCAGCTCGCCGGGACAGGGCAACGAGCAGTACTTC.

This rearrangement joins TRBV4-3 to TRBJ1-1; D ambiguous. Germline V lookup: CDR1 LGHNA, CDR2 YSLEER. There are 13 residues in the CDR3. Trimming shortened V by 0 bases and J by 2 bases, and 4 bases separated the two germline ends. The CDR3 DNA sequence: TGCGCCAGCAGCCAAGACCCTAACACTGAAGCTTTCTTT. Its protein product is CASSQDPNTEAFF.

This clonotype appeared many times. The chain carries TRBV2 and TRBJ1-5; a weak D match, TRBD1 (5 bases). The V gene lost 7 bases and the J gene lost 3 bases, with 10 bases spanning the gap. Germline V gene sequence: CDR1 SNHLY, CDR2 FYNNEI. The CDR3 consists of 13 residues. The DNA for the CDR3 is TGTGCCAGCAAGGGGCAGACCAATCAGCCCCAGCATTTT. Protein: CASKGQTNQPQHF.

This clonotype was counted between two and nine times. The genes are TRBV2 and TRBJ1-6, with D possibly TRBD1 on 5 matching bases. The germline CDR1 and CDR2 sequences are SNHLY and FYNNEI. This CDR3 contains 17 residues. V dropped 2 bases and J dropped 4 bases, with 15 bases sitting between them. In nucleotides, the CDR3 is TGTGCCAGCAGTGAATCGCCAGGGAGACTTTATAATTCACCCCTCCACTTT. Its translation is CASSESPGRLYNSPLHF.

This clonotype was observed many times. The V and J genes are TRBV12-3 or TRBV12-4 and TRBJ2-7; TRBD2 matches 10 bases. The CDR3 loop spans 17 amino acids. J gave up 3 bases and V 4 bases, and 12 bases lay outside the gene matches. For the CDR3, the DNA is TGTGCCAGCAGTTCAGGGAGGACTAGCGGACTCCACTACGAGCAGTACTTC. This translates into CASSSGRTSGLHYEQYF.

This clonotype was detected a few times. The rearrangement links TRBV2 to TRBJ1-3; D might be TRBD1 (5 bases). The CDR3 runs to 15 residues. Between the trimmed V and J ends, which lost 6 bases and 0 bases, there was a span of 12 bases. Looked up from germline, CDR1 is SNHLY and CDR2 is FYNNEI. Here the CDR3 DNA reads TGTGCCAGCAGCGGTGACGGACACTCTGGAAACACCATATATTTT. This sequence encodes CASSGDGHSGNTIYF.

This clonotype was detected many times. CDR3 region: CASSQAGDQNYGYTF. Written as DNA, the CDR3 is TGTGCCAGCAGCCAAGCAGGGGACCAGAACTATGGCTACACCTTC. This chain joins TRBV3-1 and TRBJ1-2; the D gene is possibly TRBD1 (6 bases). Trimming pared 1 base from V and 2 bases from J, leaving 11 bases between. The CDR3 is made up of 15 amino acids. The germline gives CDR1 LGHDT, CDR2 YNNKEL (reference sequence).

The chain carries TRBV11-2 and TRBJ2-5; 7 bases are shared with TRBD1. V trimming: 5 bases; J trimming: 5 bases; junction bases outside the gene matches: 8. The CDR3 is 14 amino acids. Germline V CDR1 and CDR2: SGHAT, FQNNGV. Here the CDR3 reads CASSDRQGGETQYF. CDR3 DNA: TGTGCCAGCAGCGACCGACAGGGCGGGGAGACCCAGTACTTC.

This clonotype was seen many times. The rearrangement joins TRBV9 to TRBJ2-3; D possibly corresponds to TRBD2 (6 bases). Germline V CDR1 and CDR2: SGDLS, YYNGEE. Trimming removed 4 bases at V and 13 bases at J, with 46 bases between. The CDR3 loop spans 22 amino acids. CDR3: CASSPSRTTVAADTQALKGEYF. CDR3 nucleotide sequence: TGTGCCAGCAGCCCTTCTCGGACTACTGTTGCGGCAGATACGCAGGCCCTTAAAGGGGAGTATTTT.

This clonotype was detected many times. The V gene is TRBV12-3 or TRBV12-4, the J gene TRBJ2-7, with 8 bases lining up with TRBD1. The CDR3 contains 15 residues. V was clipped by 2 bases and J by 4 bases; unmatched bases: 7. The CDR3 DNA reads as TGTGCCAGCAGTTTATCCCAGGGGGCTACGTACGAGCAGTACTTC. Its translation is CASSLSQGATYEQYF.

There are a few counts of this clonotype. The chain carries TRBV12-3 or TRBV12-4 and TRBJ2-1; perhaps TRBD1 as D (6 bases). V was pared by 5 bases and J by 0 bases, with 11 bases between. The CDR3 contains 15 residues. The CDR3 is CASSDDRSSYNEQFF. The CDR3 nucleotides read TGTGCCAGCAGTGACGACAGGAGCTCCTACAATGAGCAGTTCTTC.

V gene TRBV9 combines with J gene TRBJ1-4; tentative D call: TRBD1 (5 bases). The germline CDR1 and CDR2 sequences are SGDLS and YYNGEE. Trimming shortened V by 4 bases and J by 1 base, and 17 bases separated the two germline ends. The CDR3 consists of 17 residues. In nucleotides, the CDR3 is TGTGCCAGCAGCCCCCGGTTGGGGGGACTAACTAATGAAAAACTGTTTTTT. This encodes CASSPRLGGLTNEKLFF. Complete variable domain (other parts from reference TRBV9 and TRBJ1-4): DSGVTQTPKHLITATGQRVTLRCSPRSGDLSVYWYQQSLDQGLQFLIQYYNGEERAKGNILERFSAQQFPDLHSELNLSSLELGDSALYFCASSPRLGGLTNEKLFFGSGTQLSVL.

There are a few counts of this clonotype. The CDR3 spells CASSHGQLYYGYTF. Here the CDR3 DNA reads TGTGCCAGCAGTCACGGACAGTTGTACTATGGCTACACCTTC. This chain joins TRBV6-1 and TRBJ1-2; possibly TRBD1 for D (6 bases). Between the trimmed V and J ends, which lost 5 bases and 3 bases, there was a span of 13 bases. CDR3 length equals 14 residues. Per the germline V gene, CDR1 is MNHNS and CDR2 is SASEGT.

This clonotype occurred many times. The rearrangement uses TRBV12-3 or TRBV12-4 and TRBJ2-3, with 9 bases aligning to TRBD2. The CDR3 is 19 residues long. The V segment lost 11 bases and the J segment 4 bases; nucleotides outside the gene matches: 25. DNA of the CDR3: TGTGCCTCCCGACCGGCAAAGTGGGCGGGAGGGCCTGCCGCAGATACGCAGTATTTT. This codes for CASRPAKWAGGPAADTQYF.

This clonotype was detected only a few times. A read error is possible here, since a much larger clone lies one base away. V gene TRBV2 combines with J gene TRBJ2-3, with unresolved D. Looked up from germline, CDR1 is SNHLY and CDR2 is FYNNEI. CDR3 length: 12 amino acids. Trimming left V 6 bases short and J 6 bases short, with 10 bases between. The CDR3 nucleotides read TGTGCCAGCAGCCGGGCACTCGATACGCAGTATTTT. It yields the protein CASSRALDTQYF.

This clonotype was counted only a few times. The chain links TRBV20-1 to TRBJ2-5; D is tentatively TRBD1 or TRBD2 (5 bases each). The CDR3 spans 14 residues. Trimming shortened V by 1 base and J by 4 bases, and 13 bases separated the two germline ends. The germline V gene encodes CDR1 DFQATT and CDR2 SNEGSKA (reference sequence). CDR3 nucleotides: TGCAGTGCTAGAGGTTTAGGGACCTTAGAGACCCAGTACTTC. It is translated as CSARGLGTLETQYF.

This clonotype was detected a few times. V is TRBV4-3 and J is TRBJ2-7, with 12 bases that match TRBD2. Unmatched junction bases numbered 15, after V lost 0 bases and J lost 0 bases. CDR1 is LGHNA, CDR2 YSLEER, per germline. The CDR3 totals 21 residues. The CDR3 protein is CASSQDWDRLAGAPSSYEQYF. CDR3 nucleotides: TGCGCCAGCAGCCAAGATTGGGATCGACTAGCGGGAGCCCCGAGCTCCTACGAGCAGTACTTC.

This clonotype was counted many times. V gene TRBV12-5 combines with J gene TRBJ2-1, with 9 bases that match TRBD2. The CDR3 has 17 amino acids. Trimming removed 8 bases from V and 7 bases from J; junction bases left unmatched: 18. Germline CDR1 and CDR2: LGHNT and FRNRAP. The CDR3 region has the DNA TGTGCTAGTAGTCTTTACCCCGGCGGGAGGGCCGGTAATGAGCAGTTCTTC. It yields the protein CASSLYPGGRAGNEQFF.